This T cell receptor (beta chain) was sequenced in a study of T cell responses to AZD1222 COVID-19 vaccine. Looking at the study overall: Second-dose timings of about 4 or about 12 weeks were pooled.

CDR1 and CDR2 from the germline V gene are LGHDT and YNNKEL (reference sequence). V lost 4 bases, J lost 4 bases, and 10 bases lay in between. The CDR3 is 14 residues long. The assay was immunoSEQ multiplex PCR, and TCRdb's table has in-frame clones only and misses some. This sample yields roughly 140,000 clones, of which around 91% are seen a single time; roughly 4.7% belongs to the top ten. About this clone: Its antigen is not known.

General observations from the study: Spike as a whole was targeted by vaccine-associated CD4 TCRs, dominant at 160-218 and 743-854. Repertoire collection took place solely once the T cell response had peaked. Donors skewed white British and female; clonal diversity was possibly underestimated.

The clonotype originates from an adult in good health. The J gene is TRBJ1-4, the V gene TRBV3-1 (or the pseudogene TRBV3-2); tentatively, D is TRBD1 (5 bases). The material was peripheral blood, obtained on day 0 of AZD1222 vaccination. CDR3 bases: TGTGCCAGCAGCCCTTGGGGGAGTAATGAAAAACTGTTTTTT. Its protein product is CASSPWGSNEKLFF.